This T cell receptor (beta chain) was captured in a study of blood T cell repertoires in COVID-19. At the level of the study: From the United States, Italy and Spain came samples of acute and convalescent COVID-19.

Measured with immunoSEQ multiplex PCR; TCRdb has only the in-frame clones, and not every one. The profile shows some 96,000 clones, roughly 84% of them singletons. What was sequenced was peripheral blood. This receptor was taken from a man between 25 and 39 years old in a cohort sampled during active COVID-19.

As DNA, the CDR3 is TGTGCCAGCAGCCAGGGTAACTATGGCTACACCTTC. Protein sequence: CASSQGNYGYTF. V usage is TRBV6-6 and J usage is TRBJ1-2; D perhaps matches TRBD1 (5 bases). This CDR3 is built from 12 residues. With 6 bases removed from V and 1 base from J, the gap between germline ends came to 6 bases. CDR1 and CDR2 (germline): MNHNY, SVGAGI (reference sequence).